The TCR beta chain under discussion was sequenced for a study of blood T cells in healthy people across ages (dated by TCRdb to between 2015 and 2016). About the full investigation: Template switching captured roughly one uniquely barcoded TCR beta cDNA molecule per two T cells in model experiments. For two donors (one aged 18 to 29 and one aged 80 or older), the study analyzed two additional independent replicas of 1 million unique cDNA reads from the same blood draw. To avoid experimental bias, donors of different ages were distributed randomly across sequencing lanes. Donors were grouped into four age groups: young (average approximately 15 years), middle-aged (less than 40), aged (around 66) and long-lived (around 80). The study measured age-related changes in TCR beta repertoire diversity using deep sequencing normalized with unique cDNA molecular identifiers. The paper as a whole reports these results and caveats: The CMV infection status of donors was not known, potentially confounding age-related changes in expanded clonotypes. Total diversity estimates from one million sequenced T cells were considered lower bounds and underestimates. Observed TCR beta diversity per million T cells fell roughly linearly with age, and a significant reduction was already apparent by age around 39. Conclusive comparison of naive and antigen-experienced compartments was prevented by the profiling of bulk unsorted PBMCs. A strong correlation was found between observed TCR beta diversity and the percentage of naive T cells measured by flow cytometry. The long-lived group showed more naive CD4+ T cells, fewer expanded clones and increased TCR diversity than the aged group, suggesting age selection.

In the case of this clonotype: No cognate antigen has been identified for it. No qualities accompany the bases; no much larger clone lies one base away.

Its CDR3 holds 14 amino acids, cysteine through phenylalanine. Left in the record is the CDR3 DNA by itself, 42 bases read in frame from the first base. CDR1 and CDR2 are read off the germline V gene (reference sequence) as DFQATT and SNEGSKA. Systemically healthy Caucasian individuals from Russia, some 38 in total and aged roughly 6 to 100 years, were included as donors. Each donor gave about 9.2 milliliters of peripheral blood, drawn into EDTA-treated Vacutainer tubes. Ficoll-Paque density-gradient centrifugation was used to isolate PBMCs, with at least 7 million obtained per sample. Trizol reagent was used to extract total RNA from the PBMCs, yielding at least 5 micrograms per sample. For every donor, flow cytometry on a PBMC aliquot measured the percentage of naive CD45RAhigh/CD27high T cells. Libraries were prepared through 5' RACE. TCRdb shows the sequencer as Illumina HiSeq 2500. A second PCR of about 7 to 12 cycles was run with a J-beta primer mix and a sample-barcoded 5' primer. A template-switch 5' adaptor carrying 12 random nucleotides introduced a unique molecular identifier onto each TCR beta cDNA molecule. Each sample yielded at least 2.5 million CDR3-containing paired-end reads. All of the RNA was converted into first-strand cDNA using the Mint cDNA synthesis kit, with a TRBC-specific oligonucleotide serving as the primer. Following uracil-DNA glycosylase treatment, a first 18-cycle PCR with universal primers M1SS and BC2_uni_R was performed on all cDNA. The paper's processing steps were these. For normalization, 1 million high-quality reads were randomly selected from each sample, with every read carrying a distinct molecular identifier. Instead of being binned into consensus sequences, reads with shared molecular identifiers were discarded. CDR3 identification, clonotype clustering and error correction used MiTCR with a Q25 quality threshold and the strictest error-elimination algorithm. A nonparametric unseen species model with Euler transformation was used to estimate lower-bound total TCR beta diversity. TCRdb reanalyzed the raw reads on its own, using fastp at Q25 for trimming and MiXCR for clone calling, and kept in-frame beta chains. Identical CDR3 protein sequences are pooled into one entry, listed with their most common genes and DNA. The V and J calls shown here were made by TCRdb, not taken from the authors' results. The sample table contains over a million distinct CDR3 sequences; only one count was recorded for 35% to 45% of them. The ten biggest clones cover under 5% of the sample.

This TCR was sampled from a young woman in good health. Sequencing was performed on blood. The chain couples TRBV20-1 to TRBJ2-5; TRBD1 agrees with 11 junctional bases. The end of the DNA fits TRBJ2-7 better, so the J call may be wrong. The DNA reads as follows: TGCAGTGCTAGAGACCGGACAGGGGGCCACGAGCAGTACTTC. Its translation reads: CSARDRTGGHEQYF.